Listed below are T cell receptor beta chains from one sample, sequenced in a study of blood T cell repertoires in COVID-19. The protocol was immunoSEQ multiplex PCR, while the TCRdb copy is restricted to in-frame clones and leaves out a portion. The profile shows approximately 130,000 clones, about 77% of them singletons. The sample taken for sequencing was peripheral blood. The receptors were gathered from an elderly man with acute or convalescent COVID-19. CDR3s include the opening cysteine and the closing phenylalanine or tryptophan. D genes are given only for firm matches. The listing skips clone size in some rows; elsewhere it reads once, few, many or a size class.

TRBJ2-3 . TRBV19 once CASSIAGFNTDTQYF TGTGCCAGTAGTATTGCGGGTTTTAACACAGATACGCAGTATTTT
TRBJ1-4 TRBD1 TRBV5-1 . CASSYDRTGEKLFF TGCGCCAGCAGCTACGACAGGACAGGGGAAAAACTGTTTTTT
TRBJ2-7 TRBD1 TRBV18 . CASSPPSGWTGEYEQYF TGTGCCAGCTCACCACCGTCCGGGTGGACAGGGGAGTACGAGCAGTACTTC
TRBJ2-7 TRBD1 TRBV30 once CAHGTAYEQYF TGTGCCCACGGGACAGCCTACGAGCAGTACTTC
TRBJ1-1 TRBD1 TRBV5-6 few CASSSTGTANTEAFF TGTGCCAGCAGCTCGACCGGGACAGCGAACACTGAAGCTTTCTTT
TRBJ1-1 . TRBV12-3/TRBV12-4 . CASTHTGGTEAFF TGTGCCAGCACCCACACCGGGGGCACTGAAGCTTTCTTT
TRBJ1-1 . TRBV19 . CASIGRGLNTEAFF TGTGCCAGTATCGGGAGGGGACTGAACACTGAAGCTTTCTTT
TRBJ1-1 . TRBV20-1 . CSAESNTEAFF TGCAGTGCTGAGAGTAACACTGAAGCTTTCTTT
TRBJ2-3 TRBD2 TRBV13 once CASSLGGLVQTDTQYF TGTGCCAGCAGCTTAGGAGGACTAGTGCAAACAGATACGCAGTATTTT
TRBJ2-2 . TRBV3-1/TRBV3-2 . CASSQVGRGTGELFF TGTGCCAGCAGCCAAGTAGGTAGGGGGACCGGGGAGCTGTTTTTT